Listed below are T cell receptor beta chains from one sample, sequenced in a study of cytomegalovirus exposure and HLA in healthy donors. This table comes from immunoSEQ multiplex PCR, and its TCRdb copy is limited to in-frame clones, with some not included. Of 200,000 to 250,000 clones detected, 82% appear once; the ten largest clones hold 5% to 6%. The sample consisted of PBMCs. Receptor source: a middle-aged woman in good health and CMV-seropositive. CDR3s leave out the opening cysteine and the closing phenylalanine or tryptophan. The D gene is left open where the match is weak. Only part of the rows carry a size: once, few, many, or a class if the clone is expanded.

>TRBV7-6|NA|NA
ASSLSDSPTNEQF
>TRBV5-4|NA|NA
ASSLHSGNYGYT
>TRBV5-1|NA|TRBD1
ASSLRPLTGVNEQF
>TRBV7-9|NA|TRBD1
ASSSRTGERDEQY
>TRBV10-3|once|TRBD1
AISEQGARDEKLF
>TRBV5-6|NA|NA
ASRLTGQSYEQY
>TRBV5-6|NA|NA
ASSYEDSRPTQY
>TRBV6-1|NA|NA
ASRNRDLTEAF
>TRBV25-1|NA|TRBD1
ASSAQGGGQPQH
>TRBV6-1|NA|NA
ASSGRVGLNTEAF